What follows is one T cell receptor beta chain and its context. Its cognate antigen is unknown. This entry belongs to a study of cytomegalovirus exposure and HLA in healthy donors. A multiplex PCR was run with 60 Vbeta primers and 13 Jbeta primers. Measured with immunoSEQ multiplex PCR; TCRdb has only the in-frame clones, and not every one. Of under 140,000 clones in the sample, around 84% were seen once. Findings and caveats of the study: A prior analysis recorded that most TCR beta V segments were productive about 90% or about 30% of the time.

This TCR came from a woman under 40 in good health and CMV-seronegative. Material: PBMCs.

The CDR3 bases are TGTGCCAGCAGTTTTGTAGCGGGAGTGCGTGAGCAGTTCTTC. Protein product: CASSFVAGVREQFF. The V gene is TRBV27, the J gene TRBJ2-1; 9 bases align to TRBD2. Germline values: CDR1 MNHEY, CDR2 SMNVEV (reference sequence). V lost 3 bases and J lost 9; bases outside the gene matches: 6. This CDR3 has 14 residues.